Each of the 21 T cell receptor beta chains below was sequenced from the same sample in a study. Each CDR3 protein gets one entry after TCRdb re-called the 5' RACE reads with MiXCR. The profile shows roughly 60,000 distinct CDR3 sequences, about 25% of them singletons. Tregs were sorted as CD4+CD25+CD127-/low cells. Material for sequencing was tumor-infiltrating Tregs sorted from the breast tumor. The receptors come from a female donor with breast cancer.

This chain joins TRBV29-1 and TRBJ2-5; the match to TRBD2 covers 14 bases. The CDR3 has 16 amino acids. V gave up 4 bases and J gave up 2 bases; unmatched junction bases: 6. In germline, CDR1 is SQVTM, CDR2 ANQGSEA. The CDR3 nucleotides read TGCAGCGTTGCCGGGACTAGCGGGAGTCCTCAAGAGACCCAGTACTTC. Its translation: CSVAGTSGSPQETQYF.

This clonotype has a handful of counts. This sequence joins TRBV4-2 and TRBJ2-1; 7 nucleotides match TRBD1. CDR1 LGHNA and CDR2 YNFKEQ come from the germline V gene. The V gene end was trimmed by 0 bases and the J gene end by 7 bases; junction bases not matched to a gene: 15. This CDR3 comprises 18 residues. CDR3 amino acids: CASSQDRDEGAFGNEQFF. DNA of the CDR3: TGTGCCAGCAGCCAAGATCGTGACGAGGGGGCTTTTGGGAATGAGCAGTTCTTC.

The chain joins TRBV15 to TRBJ1-3; D is uncertain. Trimming stripped 3 bases from V and 7 bases from J, with 13 bases between. This CDR3 comprises 14 residues. Germline V lookup: CDR1 LNHNV, CDR2 YYDKDF (reference sequence). The CDR3 DNA reads TGTGCCACCAGCAGGGAAATAACAGAGAACACCATATATTTT. Its translation: CATSREITENTIYF.

This clonotype has more than one count but fewer than ten. This CDR3 fails to terminate in the conserved phenylalanine or tryptophan, so it likely reflects a read error. V and J are TRBV7-9 and TRBJ1-2; D unclear. Trimming took off 1 base at V and 3 bases at J, with 9 bases between the two ends. CDR3 length: 14 residues. Germline V lookup: CDR1 SEHNR, CDR2 FQNEAQ (reference sequence). CDR3 residues: CASSLGTPDYGYTV. Written as DNA, the CDR3 is TGTGCCAGCAGCTTAGGTACGCCGGACTATGGCTACACCGTC.

This clonotype was counted only a few times. The gene calls are TRBV24-1 and TRBJ2-7, with 7 bases aligning to TRBD1. V gave up 4 bases and J gave up 2 bases; unmatched junction bases: 4. Germline CDR1 and CDR2: KGHDR and SFDVKD. The CDR3 is 14 residues long. In nucleotides, the CDR3 is TGTGCCACCAGTGAGGCCGGGACAGCCTACGAGCAGTACTTC. Translating it yields CATSEAGTAYEQYF.

The chain recombines TRBV6-2 or TRBV6-3 with TRBJ2-2; 13 bases agree with TRBD2. The CDR3 consists of 20 residues. Germline CDR1 is MNHEY and CDR2 is SVGEGT. J gave up 5 bases and V 6 bases, and 18 bases lay outside the gene matches. The CDR3 region has the DNA TGTGCCAGCAGCCTCTTGACTAGCGGGAGGATCAGGGCCGGAACCGGGGAGCTGTTTTTT. Translated: CASSLLTSGRIRAGTGELFF.

The genes are TRBV12-3 or TRBV12-4 and TRBJ1-1; D not resolved. The CDR3 spans 12 residues. Between the trimmed V and J ends, which lost 6 bases and 1 base, there was a span of 6 bases. Here the CDR3 reads CASRGWNTEAFF. The CDR3 bases are TGTGCCAGCAGGGGTTGGAACACTGAAGCTTTCTTT.

There are a few counts of this clonotype. The genes are TRBV28 and TRBJ2-4, with 7 bases identical to TRBD1. The CDR3 totals 14 residues. From germline, CDR1 is MDHEN and CDR2 SYDVKM. Trimming removed 2 bases from V and 8 bases from J; junction bases left unmatched: 6. The CDR3, as DNA: TGTGCCAGCAGTTTAAGACAGGGTGGGGACATTCAGTACTTC. Translating it yields CASSLRQGGDIQYF.

This chain connects TRBV6-2 or TRBV6-3 to TRBJ1-5, with D tentatively TRBD1 (6 bases). The germline V gene encodes CDR1 MNHEY and CDR2 SVGEGT. V lost 6 bases and J lost 5, with 11 bases in between. The CDR3 consists of 13 residues. CDR3 sequence (DNA): TGTGCCAGCAGAGAACAGGGAGATCAGCCCCAGCATTTT. This sequence encodes CASREQGDQPQHF.

This clonotype was detected ten times or more. The rearrangement joins TRBV28 to TRBJ1-1; no reliable D call. The CDR3 sequence is 14 residues long. Between the trimmed V and J ends, which lost 2 bases and 2 bases, there was a span of 9 bases. Germline CDR1 and CDR2: MDHEN and SYDVKM. CDR3 in DNA: TGTGCCAGCAGTTTACTGACTGTTAACACTGAAGCTTTCTTT. This translates into CASSLLTVNTEAFF.

The sample holds many counts of this clonotype. The gene calls are TRBV5-1 and TRBJ2-3, with TRBD2 matching over 11 bases. J lost 3 bases, V lost 4 bases, and 7 bases had no gene match. Per germline, CDR1 SGHRS and CDR2 YFSETQ. The CDR3 runs 16 residues. The CDR3 coding sequence is TGCGCCAGCAGCCGAGAACTAGCGGGAGCTACAGATACGCAGTATTTT. Translation gives CASSRELAGATDTQYF.

The chain couples TRBV4-1 to TRBJ2-3, with D perhaps matching TRBD2 (6 bases). The V end lost 0 bases, the J end lost 2 bases, and 15 bases lay between the germline ends. Per germline, CDR1 MGHRA and CDR2 YSYEKL. The CDR3 is 17 amino acids. The CDR3 protein is CASSQENRDLTTDTQYF. The CDR3 DNA sequence: TGCGCCAGCAGCCAAGAGAATCGGGACTTGACCACAGATACGCAGTATTTT.

For this clonotype: This may be a read error, as it is one base from a much larger clone. This chain uses TRBV20-1 with TRBJ1-2, with D tentatively TRBD1 (6 bases). Germline V gene sequence: CDR1 DFQATT, CDR2 SNEGSKA (reference sequence). This CDR3 contains 15 residues. With 6 bases removed from V and 7 bases from J, the gap between germline ends came to 24 bases. The CDR3 nucleotides read TGCAGTGCCTCAGAACCGACAGGAAGAGGCGCTGGCTACACCTTC. The encoded protein is CSASEPTGRGAGYTF.

This clonotype was detected only a few times. The V gene is TRBV5-1, the J gene TRBJ2-3; possibly TRBD2 for D (5 bases). CDR3 size: 14 residues. Germline values: CDR1 SGHRS, CDR2 YFSETQ. Trimming left V 4 bases short and J 2 bases short, with 11 bases between. CDR3 nucleotide sequence: TGCGCCAGCAGCCAGCGGCTAAACACAGATACGCAGTATTTT. It is translated as CASSQRLNTDTQYF.

The chain is built from TRBV7-9 and TRBJ2-5; D remains ambiguous. Germline CDR1 and CDR2: SEHNR and FQNEAQ (reference sequence). The germline V and J ends were trimmed by 2 bases and 0 bases, with 7 bases remaining between them. The CDR3 contains 14 residues. CDR3 loop: CASSLTEYQETQYF. The CDR3 nucleotides are TGTGCCAGCAGCTTAACAGAGTACCAAGAGACCCAGTACTTC. Full variable domain (missing parts from reference TRBV7-9 and TRBJ2-5): DTGVSQNPRHKITKRGQNVTFRCDPISEHNRLYWYRQTLGQGPEFLTYFQNEAQLEKSRLLSDRFSAERPKGSFSTLEIQRTEQGDSAMYLCASSLTEYQETQYFGPGTRLLVL.

This clonotype was seen many times. J is TRBJ1-1 and V is TRBV6-5, with TRBD1 as a possible D gene (5 bases). Germline lookup yields CDR1 MNHEY and CDR2 SVGAGI. V lost 7 bases and J 5 bases, leaving 11 bases between the germline ends. The CDR3 extends over 12 amino acids. CDR3 amino acids: CASMGGRTEAFF. The CDR3 DNA sequence: TGTGCCAGCATGGGGGGAAGGACTGAAGCTTTCTTT.

With respect to this clonotype: The conserved phenylalanine or tryptophan normally closing the CDR3 is absent here, so this likely arose from a read error. The chain carries TRBV6-5 and TRBJ1-2; 7 bases map to TRBD1. Germline V gene sequence: CDR1 MNHEY, CDR2 SVGAGI. The CDR3 has 16 residues. The V and J ends lost 5 bases and 4 bases, in that order; junction bases with no gene match: 13. CDR3 in amino acids: CASSQIRTGGGYGYTC. CDR3 bases: TGTGCCAGCAGTCAAATCAGGACAGGTGGGGGCTATGGCTACACCTGC.

Comments on this clonotype: This may come from a read error, since a much larger clone is one base off. The rearrangement uses TRBV5-1 and TRBJ2-1; D possibly corresponds to TRBD1 (6 bases). The CDR3 has 15 amino acids. CDR1 is SGHRS and CDR2 is YFSETQ in the germline V gene. CDR3 in amino acids: CAGSYRASSYNEQFF. CDR3 DNA: TGCGCCGGCAGCTACAGGGCCAGCTCCTACAATGAGCAGTTCTTC.

The V and J genes are TRBV5-1 and TRBJ2-7, with 8 bases that match TRBD1. V dropped 4 bases and J dropped 0; count of bases not matched to a gene: 6. Germline CDR1 is SGHRS and CDR2 is YFSETQ. The CDR3 contains 15 residues. The CDR3: CASSVTGGGSYEQYF. DNA of the CDR3: TGCGCCAGCAGCGTTACAGGGGGAGGCTCCTACGAGCAGTACTTC.

Turning to this clonotype: This could be a read error, since a much larger clone is one nucleotide away. The V and J genes are TRBV7-2 and TRBJ1-2; D gene unclear. CDR1 is SGHTA and CDR2 is FQGNSA in the germline V gene. The length of the CDR3 is 13 residues. The CDR3 spells CVSSWTPAATDTF. The CDR3 nucleotides read TGTGTCAGCAGCTGGACCCCGGCCGCCACGGACACCTTC. The variable domain in full, with the rest retrieved from reference TRBV7-2 and TRBJ1-2, is GAGVSQSPSNKVTEKGKDVELRCDPISGHTALYWYRQSLGQGLEFLIYFQGNSAPDKSGLPSDRFSAERTGGSVSTLTIQRTQQEDSAVYLCVSSWTPAATDTFGSGTRLTVV.

On this clonotype itself: One end of the junction is discordant with germline, which a read error may explain. The rearrangement joins TRBV7-2 to TRBJ1-2, with 7 nucleotides matching TRBD1. CDR1 is SGHTA, CDR2 FQGNSA, per germline. CDR3 length equals 13 residues. The CDR3 nucleotides read TGTGCCAGCAACCGGGAACAGGGGAATGGCTACGCCTTT. This gives the protein CASNREQGNGYAF. Together with reference TRBV7-2 and TRBJ1-2, the CDR3 gives the full variable domain: GAGVSQSPSNKVTEKGKDVELRCDPISGHTALYWYRQSLGQGLEFLIYFQGNSAPDKSGLPSDRFSAERTGGSVSTLTIQRTQQEDSAVYLCASNREQGNGYAFGSGTRLTVV.